The 26 T cell receptor beta chains in this list originate from one sample, sequenced in a study of response to subunit inactivated influenza vaccine. In TCRdb, the RT-PCR reads were re-called with MiXCR into one record per CDR3 protein. This repertoire shows around 600,000 distinct CDR3 sequences, around 11% found once; its top ten account for about 11%. In addition, the sample was reused for a study of T cells expressing NK-cell markers. That paper states: UMI-tagged 5'RACE template switching yielded the TCR beta cDNA.

The specimen comprised PBMCs from blood, sampled on the day of vaccination. These receptors were collected from a man aged 45 to 65 who received an inactivated influenza vaccine.

This clonotype has at least ten counts. The rearrangement uses TRBV5-1 and TRBJ1-5; 7 bases line up with TRBD1. J lost 4 bases, V lost 5 bases, and 3 bases had no gene match. Germline loops: CDR1 SGHRS, CDR2 YFSETQ. The CDR3 is 13 amino acids. This CDR3 is CASRGQDNQPQHF. The CDR3 coding sequence is TGCGCCAGCAGAGGACAGGATAATCAGCCCCAGCATTTT.

The rearrangement uses TRBV5-1 and TRBJ2-1, with 7 positions matching TRBD1. Germline lookup yields CDR1 SGHRS and CDR2 YFSETQ. Germline trimming cut 0 bases from V and 0 bases from J; bases unmatched to any gene: 9. The CDR3 sequence is 18 residues long. Here the CDR3 DNA reads TGCGCCAGCAGCTTGGCCGAAGGGGGCCTGAGCTCCTACAATGAGCAGTTCTTC. This translates into CASSLAEGGLSSYNEQFF.

The J gene is TRBJ2-1, the V gene TRBV28, with TRBD2 matching 14 bases. The germline V gene has CDR1 MDHEN and CDR2 SYDVKM. CDR3 length: 17 amino acids. J gave up 2 bases and V 2 bases, and 2 bases lay outside the gene matches. The DNA of the CDR3 is TGTGCCAGCAGTTTAGGACTAGCGGGAGGTCCCTACAATGAGCAGTTCTTC. It translates to CASSLGLAGGPYNEQFF. Based on the CDR3 plus reference TRBV28 and TRBJ2-1, the full variable domain is DVKVTQSSRYLVKRTGEKVFLECVQDMDHENMFWYRQDPGLGLRLIYFSYDVKMKEKGDIPEGYSVSREKKERFSLILESASTNQTSMYLCASSLGLAGGPYNEQFFGPGTRLTVL.

V is TRBV29-1 and J is TRBJ2-1; possibly TRBD1 for D (7 bases). From germline, CDR1 is SQVTM and CDR2 ANQGSEA. With 0 bases removed from V and 0 bases from J, the gap between germline ends came to 21 bases. CDR3 length equals 19 residues. The CDR3: CSVEDPDRVAVGSYNEQFF. In DNA form, the CDR3 reads TGCAGCGTTGAAGATCCCGACAGGGTAGCGGTCGGCTCCTACAATGAGCAGTTCTTC.

Points on this clonotype: A much larger clone differs from this one at a single base, so this may be a read error. The J gene is TRBJ2-3, the V gene TRBV12-3 or TRBV12-4, with a weak D call TRBD2 (5 bases). CDR3 length: 13 residues. This chain's CDR3 is CPSSFLAGDTQYF. The CDR3, as DNA: TGTCCCAGCAGTTTTTTGGCGGGAGATACGCAGTATTTT.

This clonotype has at least ten counts. CDR3: CASSLALLGGPQDTQYF. CDR3 sequence (DNA): TGCGCCAGCAGCTTGGCCCTACTGGGGGGGCCACAAGATACGCAGTATTTT. The chain couples TRBV5-1 to TRBJ2-3, with D perhaps TRBD2 (7 bases). CDR3 length equals 17 residues. Germline V gives CDR1 SGHRS, CDR2 YFSETQ. Trimming took 0 bases from V and 5 from J, leaving 19 bases between them.

This rearrangement joins TRBV9 to TRBJ2-1, with 7 nucleotides matching TRBD1. CDR3 length: 14 residues. Germline V gene lookup returns CDR1 SGDLS and CDR2 YYNGEE. J lost 10 bases, V lost 3 bases, and 10 bases had no gene match. The CDR3: CASSARQGLGEQFF. The CDR3 coding sequence is TGTGCCAGCAGCGCCAGACAGGGTCTGGGGGAGCAGTTCTTC. The variable domain in full, with the rest retrieved from reference TRBV9 and TRBJ2-1, is DSGVTQTPKHLITATGQRVTLRCSPRSGDLSVYWYQQSLDQGLQFLIQYYNGEERAKGNILERFSAQQFPDLHSELNLSSLELGDSALYFCASSARQGLGEQFFGPGTRLTVL.

V usage is TRBV12-3 or TRBV12-4 and J usage is TRBJ2-1, with 12 nucleotides matching TRBD1. Unmatched junction bases numbered 4, after V lost 4 bases and J lost 6 bases. The CDR3 contains 15 residues. CDR3 sequence reads: CASSSTGQGANEQFF. Here the CDR3 DNA reads TGTGCCAGCAGTTCCACGGGACAGGGGGCCAATGAGCAGTTCTTC.

This clonotype was seen at least ten times. The CDR3 loop is CASSPAGGSSYEQYF. CDR3 DNA: TGTGCCAGCAGCCCAGCGGGAGGGAGCTCCTACGAGCAGTACTTC. The chain carries TRBV3-1 and TRBJ2-7; 10 positions match TRBD2. The length of the CDR3 is 15 residues. Trimming took 4 bases from V and 0 from J; bases not matched to a gene: 3. Germline assignment: CDR1 LGHDT and CDR2 YNNKEL (reference sequence).

V usage is TRBV15 and J usage is TRBJ2-1; no reliable D call. This CDR3 is built from 15 residues. From germline, CDR1 is LNHNV and CDR2 YYDKDF (reference sequence). The V and J ends lost 9 bases and 3 bases respectively, with 18 bases between them. Here the CDR3 DNA reads TGTGCCACAGCTCGAACCCCCAGTGGCTACAATGAGCAGTTCTTC. As protein: CATARTPSGYNEQFF.

The rearrangement joins TRBV28 to TRBJ2-2; no definite D call. Germline CDR1 reads MDHEN; CDR2 reads SYDVKM. There are 12 residues in the CDR3. Trimming pared 7 bases from V and 1 base from J, leaving 4 bases between. CDR3: CASNGNTGELFF. The CDR3 DNA follows: TGTGCCAGCAACGGGAACACCGGGGAGCTGTTTTTT.

This clonotype has more than one count but fewer than ten. The chain uses TRBV20-1 and TRBJ2-3; no clear D. Germline assignment: CDR1 DFQATT and CDR2 SNEGSKA (reference sequence). V was trimmed by 5 bases and J by 3 bases, leaving 15 bases between them. The CDR3 has 14 residues. This CDR3 reads CSAYPPTQTDTQYF. Here the CDR3 DNA reads TGCAGTGCTTACCCTCCGACCCAAACAGATACGCAGTATTTT.

This clonotype was recorded at least ten times. The V and J genes are TRBV11-2 and TRBJ2-7; D uncertain. Per the germline V gene, CDR1 is SGHAT and CDR2 is FQNNGV. The V end was cut by 1 base, the J end by 0 bases, with 13 bases between. This CDR3 is built from 16 residues. CDR3 in DNA: TGTGCCAGCAGCTTAGTACACACTCTTGGCTCCTACGAGCAGTACTTC. Residues: CASSLVHTLGSYEQYF.

This clonotype was found many times. The chain carries TRBV12-3 or TRBV12-4 and TRBJ2-7, with 9 bases identical to TRBD1. The CDR3 has 15 residues. Trimming at V came to 4 bases and at J to 4 bases, leaving 8 bases not matched to a gene. This CDR3 reads CASSSPGTGKYEQYF. The CDR3 DNA sequence: TGTGCCAGCAGTTCCCCTGGGACAGGGAAGTACGAGCAGTACTTC.

This clonotype was observed a handful of times. The V call is TRBV12-3 or TRBV12-4, the J call TRBJ1-5; 10 bases map to TRBD1. The CDR3 is 14 amino acids. V was clipped by 5 bases and J by 6 bases; unmatched bases: 4. The DNA for the CDR3 is TGTGCCAGCAGTAAGACAGGGGGCCTTCAGCCCCAGCATTTT. Translation: CASSKTGGLQPQHF.

The chain joins TRBV7-8 to TRBJ2-7; tentative D call: TRBD1 (6 bases). V was trimmed by 5 bases and J by 2 bases, leaving 16 bases between them. The germline CDR1 and CDR2 sequences are SGHVS and FQNEAQ. The CDR3 has 15 residues. The CDR3 sequence: CASSKYRVFPYEQYF. CDR3 DNA sequence: TGTGCCAGCAGCAAGTACAGGGTTTTCCCCTACGAGCAGTACTTC.

This sequence joins TRBV28 and TRBJ2-1, with D possibly matching TRBD2 (5 bases). This CDR3 is 14 amino acids long. V lost 3 bases and J 10 bases, leaving 16 bases between the germline ends. Per the germline V gene, CDR1 is MDHEN and CDR2 is SYDVKM. The CDR3, as DNA: TGTGCCAGCAGTTTGGACGCGAGAGGGAAGGAGCAGTTCTTC. Its translation is CASSLDARGKEQFF.

This clonotype was detected only a few times. The V and J genes are TRBV6-5 and TRBJ2-4; 8 nucleotides match TRBD1. The CDR3 has 18 amino acids. The junction had 10 bases not matched to a gene; V was cut back by 0 bases and J by 3 bases. Germline V gene data show CDR1 as MNHEY and CDR2 as SVGAGI. The CDR3 reads CASSYSTGDATYKNIQYF. The CDR3 DNA reads as TGTGCCAGCAGTTACTCGACAGGGGACGCCACATACAAAAACATTCAGTACTTC.

The chain combines TRBV6-6 with TRBJ2-7; unclear D gene. This CDR3 is 13 amino acids long. V was clipped by 1 base and J by 4 bases, with 8 bases between them. Germline assignment: CDR1 MNHNY and CDR2 SVGAGI (reference sequence). CDR3 sequence (DNA): TGTGCCAGCAGTTACTACCAGTCGTACGAGCAGTACTTC. This codes for CASSYYQSYEQYF.

This clonotype was seen a few times. The chain carries TRBV12-3 or TRBV12-4 and TRBJ2-1, with 10 bases that match TRBD1. There are 16 residues in the CDR3. Unmatched junction bases numbered 7, after V lost 1 base and J lost 7 bases. CDR3 loop: CASSLGAGTGDNEQFF. CDR3 DNA: TGTGCCAGCAGTTTAGGGGCCGGGACAGGGGATAATGAGCAGTTCTTC.

In its sample, this clonotype was seen a few times. This chain connects TRBV7-9 to TRBJ2-7, with TRBD2 matching 8 bases. The length of the CDR3 is 17 residues. Germline V CDR1 and CDR2: SEHNR, FQNEAQ (reference sequence). Trimming removed 1 base from V and 5 bases from J; junction bases left unmatched: 13. Here the CDR3 reads CASSLEGLLAGTDEQYF. The CDR3, as DNA: TGTGCCAGCAGCTTAGAGGGGTTGTTAGCGGGGACTGACGAGCAGTACTTC.

The sample holds many counts of this clonotype. This rearrangement joins TRBV12-3 or TRBV12-4 to TRBJ2-2; D not resolved. The CDR3 spans 13 residues. Trimming removed 5 bases at V and 5 bases at J, with 9 bases between. CDR3: CASSILGTGELFF. The CDR3 bases are TGTGCCAGCAGTATCTTGGGGACCGGGGAGCTGTTTTTT.

This clonotype appeared a few times. The gene calls are TRBV5-1 and TRBJ2-3, with 14 positions matching TRBD2. The CDR3 runs to 18 residues. V trimming: 4 bases; J trimming: 3 bases; junction bases outside the gene matches: 10. Germline assignment: CDR1 SGHRS and CDR2 YFSETQ. The CDR3 loop reads CASSPWGLAGAGTDTQYF. The CDR3 DNA sequence: TGCGCCAGCAGCCCCTGGGGACTAGCGGGAGCGGGGACAGATACGCAGTATTTT.

This clonotype was picked up a small number of times. This chain connects TRBV5-6 to TRBJ2-7; 10 nucleotides line up with TRBD2. Trimming took 2 bases from V and 6 from J; bases not matched to a gene: 5. CDR3 length equals 14 residues. Germline CDR1 is SGHDT and CDR2 is YYEEEE. The CDR3 loop is CASSFKRGGREQYF. The CDR3 DNA follows: TGTGCCAGCAGCTTCAAGCGGGGGGGCCGCGAGCAGTACTTC.

This clonotype was seen more than once but under ten times. The chain links TRBV20-1 to TRBJ2-5; TRBD1 matches at 7 bases. Looked up from germline, CDR1 is DFQATT and CDR2 is SNEGSKA (reference sequence). The CDR3 loop spans 13 amino acids. V was pared by 6 bases and J by 2 bases, with 6 bases of the junction left unmatched. The CDR3 bases are TGCAGTGCCCAAAGGGACAGACAAGAGACCCAGTACTTC. Its protein is CSAQRDRQETQYF.

With regard to this clonotype: Compared with germline, one end of the junction differs, possibly owing to a read error. The V call is TRBV28, the J call TRBJ2-7, with TRBD1 matching 9 bases. Germline V gives CDR1 MDHEN, CDR2 SYDVKM. The CDR3 totals 18 residues. CDR3 region: CASSSLKGTGTGIWTHDF. The CDR3 region has the DNA TGTGCCAGCAGTTCACTCAAAGGGACCGGGACAGGGATTTGGACTCATGACTTC. The full variable domain, completed using reference TRBV28 and TRBJ2-7, is DVKVTQSSRYLVKRTGEKVFLECVQDMDHENMFWYRQDPGLGLRLIYFSYDVKMKEKGDIPEGYSVSREKKERFSLILESASTNQTSMYLCASSSLKGTGTGIWTHDFGPGTRLTVT.